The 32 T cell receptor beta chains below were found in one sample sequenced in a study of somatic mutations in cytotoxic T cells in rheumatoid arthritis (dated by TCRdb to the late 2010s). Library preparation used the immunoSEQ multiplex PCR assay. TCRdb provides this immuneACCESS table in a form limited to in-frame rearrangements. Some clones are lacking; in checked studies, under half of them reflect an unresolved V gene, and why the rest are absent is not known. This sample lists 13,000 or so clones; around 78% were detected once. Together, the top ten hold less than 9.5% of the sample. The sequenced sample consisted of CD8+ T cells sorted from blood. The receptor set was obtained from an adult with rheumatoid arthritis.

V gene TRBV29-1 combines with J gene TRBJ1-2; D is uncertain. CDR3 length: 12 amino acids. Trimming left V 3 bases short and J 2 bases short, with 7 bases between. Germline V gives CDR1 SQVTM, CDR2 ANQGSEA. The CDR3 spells CSVELQNYGYTF. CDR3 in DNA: TGCAGCGTTGAGCTACAGAACTATGGCTACACCTTC.

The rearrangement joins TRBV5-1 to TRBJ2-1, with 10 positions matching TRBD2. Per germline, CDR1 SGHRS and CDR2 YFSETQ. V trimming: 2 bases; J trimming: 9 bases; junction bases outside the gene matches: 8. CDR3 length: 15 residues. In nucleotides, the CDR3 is TGCGCCAGCAGCTTTACCAGCGGGGGGGCTGGTGAGCAGTTCTTC. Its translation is CASSFTSGGAGEQFF.

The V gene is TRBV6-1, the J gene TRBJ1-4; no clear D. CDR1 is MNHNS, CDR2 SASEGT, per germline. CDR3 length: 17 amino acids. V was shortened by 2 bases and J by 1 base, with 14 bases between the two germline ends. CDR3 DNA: TGTGCCAGCAGTGAAAGGGTCCCTATGGGAACTAATGAAAAACTGTTTTTT. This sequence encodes CASSERVPMGTNEKLFF.

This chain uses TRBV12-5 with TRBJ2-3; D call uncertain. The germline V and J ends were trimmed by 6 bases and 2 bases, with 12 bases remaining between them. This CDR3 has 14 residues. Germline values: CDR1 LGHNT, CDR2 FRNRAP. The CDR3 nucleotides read TGTGCTAGTGGCCTCTCGTTGCCCACAGATACGCAGTATTTT. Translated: CASGLSLPTDTQYF.

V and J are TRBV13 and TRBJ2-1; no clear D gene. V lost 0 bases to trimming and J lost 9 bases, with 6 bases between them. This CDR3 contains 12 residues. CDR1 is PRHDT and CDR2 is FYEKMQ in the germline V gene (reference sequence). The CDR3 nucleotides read TGTGCCAGCAGCTTAGGGACCCTTGAGCAGTTCTTC. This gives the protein CASSLGTLEQFF.

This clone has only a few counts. CDR3 protein: CASRPWGSSYNEQFF. Here the CDR3 DNA reads TGTGCCAGCAGACCCTGGGGGAGCTCCTACAATGAGCAGTTCTTC. V usage is TRBV28 and J usage is TRBJ2-1; D could derive from TRBD1 or TRBD2 (5 bases each). Germline V gene sequence: CDR1 MDHEN, CDR2 SYDVKM. The CDR3 totals 15 residues. The germline V and J ends were trimmed by 6 bases and 0 bases, with 12 bases remaining between them.

The CDR3 reads CASSLVLAGLSSYNEQFF. The DNA for the CDR3 is TGTGCCAGCAGTTTGGTACTAGCGGGGCTGAGCTCCTACAATGAGCAGTTCTTC. This chain uses TRBV28 with TRBJ2-1, with 10 bases lining up with TRBD2. The CDR3 sequence is 18 residues long. Germline trimming cut 3 bases from V and 0 bases from J; bases unmatched to any gene: 8. The V gene's germline CDR1 is MDHEN and CDR2 SYDVKM.

The CDR3 DNA follows: TGTGCCAGCAGCCAACATATTACTAGCAGCTACAATGAGCAGTTCTTC. This encodes CASSQHITSSYNEQFF. The V call is TRBV14, the J call TRBJ2-1, with a weak D call TRBD2 (6 bases). CDR1 and CDR2 from the germline V gene are SGHDN and FVKESK. Deletions cut 2 bases from V and 3 bases from J, with 14 bases between. This CDR3 is 16 amino acids long.

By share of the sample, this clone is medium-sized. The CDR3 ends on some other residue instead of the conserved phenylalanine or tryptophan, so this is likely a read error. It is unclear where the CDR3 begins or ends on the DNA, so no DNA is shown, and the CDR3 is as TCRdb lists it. This CDR3 reads CASSFGVFS. The rearrangement joins TRBV27 to TRBJ1-2. Germline V gene lookup returns CDR1 MNHEY and CDR2 SMNVEV (reference sequence). The CDR3 sequence runs 9 residues, both termini included.

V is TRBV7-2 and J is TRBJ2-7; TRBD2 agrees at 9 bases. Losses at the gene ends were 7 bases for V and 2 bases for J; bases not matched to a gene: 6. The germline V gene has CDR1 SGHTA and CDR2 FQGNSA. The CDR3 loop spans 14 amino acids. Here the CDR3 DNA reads TGTGCCAGCAAACAGCGGGAGGAAACCTACGAGCAGTACTTC. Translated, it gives CASKQREETYEQYF.

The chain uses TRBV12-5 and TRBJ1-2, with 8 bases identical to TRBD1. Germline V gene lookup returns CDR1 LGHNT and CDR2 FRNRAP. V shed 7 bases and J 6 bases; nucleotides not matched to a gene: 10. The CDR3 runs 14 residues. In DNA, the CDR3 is TGTGCTAGTGCCAACGCAGGGGGCGCGGATGGCTACACCTTC. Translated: CASANAGGADGYTF.

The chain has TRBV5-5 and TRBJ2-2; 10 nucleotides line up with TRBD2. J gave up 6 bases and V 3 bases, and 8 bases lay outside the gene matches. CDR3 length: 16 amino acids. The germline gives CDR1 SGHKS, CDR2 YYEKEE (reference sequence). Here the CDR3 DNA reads TGTGCCAGCAGCTCCCCCCAGCGGGGGGGCGCCGGGGAGCTGTTTTTT. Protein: CASSSPQRGGAGELFF.

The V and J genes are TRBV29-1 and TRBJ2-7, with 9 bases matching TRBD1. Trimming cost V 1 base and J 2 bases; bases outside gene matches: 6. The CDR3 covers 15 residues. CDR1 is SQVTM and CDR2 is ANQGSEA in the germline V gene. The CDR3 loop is CSVEGGTGRAYEQYF. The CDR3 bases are TGCAGCGTTGAAGGCGGGACAGGGAGGGCCTACGAGCAGTACTTC.

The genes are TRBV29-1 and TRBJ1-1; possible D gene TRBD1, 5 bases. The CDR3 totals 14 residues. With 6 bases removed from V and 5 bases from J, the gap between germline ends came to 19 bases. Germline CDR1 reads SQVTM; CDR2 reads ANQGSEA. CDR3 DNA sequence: TGCAGCGTGGACGACAGCAACCGGCGGACTGAAGCTTTCTTT. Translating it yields CSVDDSNRRTEAFF.

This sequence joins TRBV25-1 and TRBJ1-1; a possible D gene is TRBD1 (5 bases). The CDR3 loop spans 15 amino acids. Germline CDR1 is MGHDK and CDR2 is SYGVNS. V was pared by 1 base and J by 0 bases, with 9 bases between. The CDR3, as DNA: TGTGCCAGCAGTGAATTCGGGGCTGTGAACACTGAAGCTTTCTTT. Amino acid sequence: CASSEFGAVNTEAFF.

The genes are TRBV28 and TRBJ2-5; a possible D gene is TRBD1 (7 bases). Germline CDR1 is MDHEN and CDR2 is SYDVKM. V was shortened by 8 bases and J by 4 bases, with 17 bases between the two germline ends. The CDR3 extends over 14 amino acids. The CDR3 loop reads CASEWRGRRETQYF. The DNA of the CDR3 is TGTGCCAGCGAGTGGAGGGGGCGTCGAGAGACCCAGTACTTC. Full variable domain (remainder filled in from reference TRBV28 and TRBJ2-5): DVKVTQSSRYLVKRTGEKVFLECVQDMDHENMFWYRQDPGLGLRLIYFSYDVKMKEKGDIPEGYSVSREKKERFSLILESASTNQTSMYLCASEWRGRRETQYFGPGTRLLVL.

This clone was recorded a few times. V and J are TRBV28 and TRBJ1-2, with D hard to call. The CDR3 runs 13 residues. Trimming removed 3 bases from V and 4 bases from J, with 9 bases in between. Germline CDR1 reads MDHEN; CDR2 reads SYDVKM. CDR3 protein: CASSFWRAYGYTF. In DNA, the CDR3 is TGTGCCAGCAGTTTCTGGAGGGCCTATGGCTACACCTTC.

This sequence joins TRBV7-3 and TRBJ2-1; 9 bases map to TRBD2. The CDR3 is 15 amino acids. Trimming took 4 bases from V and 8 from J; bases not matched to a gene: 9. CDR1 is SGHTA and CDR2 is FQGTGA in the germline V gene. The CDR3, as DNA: TGTGCCAGCAGCTCTAGTGCGGGAGGGCTCCATGAGCAGTTCTTC. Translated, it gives CASSSSAGGLHEQFF.

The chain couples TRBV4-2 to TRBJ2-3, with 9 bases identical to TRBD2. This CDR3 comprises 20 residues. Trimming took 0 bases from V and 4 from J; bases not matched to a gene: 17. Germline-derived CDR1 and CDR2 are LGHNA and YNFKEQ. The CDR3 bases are TGTGCCAGCAGCCAAGAAGGACTCTCGGGGGCGGGGGGGATGTCAGATACGCAGTATTTT. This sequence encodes CASSQEGLSGAGGMSDTQYF.

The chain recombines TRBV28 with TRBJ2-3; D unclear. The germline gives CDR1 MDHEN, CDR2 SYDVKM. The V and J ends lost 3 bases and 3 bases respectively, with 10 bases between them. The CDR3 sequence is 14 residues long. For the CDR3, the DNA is TGTGCCAGCAGTTTGACGACTGCGACAGATACGCAGTATTTT. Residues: CASSLTTATDTQYF.

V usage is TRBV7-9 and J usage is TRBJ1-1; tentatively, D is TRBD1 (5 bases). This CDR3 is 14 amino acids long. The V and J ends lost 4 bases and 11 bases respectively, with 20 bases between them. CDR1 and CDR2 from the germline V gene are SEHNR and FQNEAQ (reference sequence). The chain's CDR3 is CASSWTAVDIGAFF. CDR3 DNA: TGTGCCAGCAGCTGGACGGCTGTGGACATAGGGGCTTTCTTT.

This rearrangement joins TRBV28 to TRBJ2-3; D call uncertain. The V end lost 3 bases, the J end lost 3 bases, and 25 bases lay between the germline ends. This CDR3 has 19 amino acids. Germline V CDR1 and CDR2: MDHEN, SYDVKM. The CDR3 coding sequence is TGTGCCAGCAGTTTCCCAAACCCCTCCGAGATATTAGGGACAGATACGCAGTATTTT. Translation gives CASSFPNPSEILGTDTQYF. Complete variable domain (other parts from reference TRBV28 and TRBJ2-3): DVKVTQSSRYLVKRTGEKVFLECVQDMDHENMFWYRQDPGLGLRLIYFSYDVKMKEKGDIPEGYSVSREKKERFSLILESASTNQTSMYLCASSFPNPSEILGTDTQYFGPGTRLTVL.

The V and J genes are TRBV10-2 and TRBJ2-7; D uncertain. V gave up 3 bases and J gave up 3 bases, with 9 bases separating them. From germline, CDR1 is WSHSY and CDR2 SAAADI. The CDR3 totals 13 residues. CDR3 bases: TGCGCCAGCAGTGACGTAGTATTCTACGAGCAGTACTTC. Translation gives CASSDVVFYEQYF.

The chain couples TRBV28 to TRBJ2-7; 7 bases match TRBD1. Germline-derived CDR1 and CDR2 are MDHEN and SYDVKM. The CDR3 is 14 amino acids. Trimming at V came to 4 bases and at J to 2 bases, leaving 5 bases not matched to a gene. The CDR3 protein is CASSSGQHTYEQYF. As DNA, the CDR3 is TGTGCCAGCAGTTCGGGACAGCATACCTACGAGCAGTACTTC.

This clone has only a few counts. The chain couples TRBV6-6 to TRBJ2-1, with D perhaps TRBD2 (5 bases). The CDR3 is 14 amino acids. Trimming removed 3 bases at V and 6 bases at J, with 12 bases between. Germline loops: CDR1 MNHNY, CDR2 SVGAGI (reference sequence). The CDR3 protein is CASSYSPRVNEQFF. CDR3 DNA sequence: TGTGCCAGCAGTTATAGTCCGCGGGTCAATGAGCAGTTCTTC.

This CDR3 reads CASSLEPYEQYF. The DNA of the CDR3 is TGTGCCAGCAGCTTGGAACCCTACGAGCAGTACTTC. This chain uses TRBV11-2 with TRBJ2-7; D unresolved. The CDR3 is made up of 12 amino acids. Germline lookup yields CDR1 SGHAT and CDR2 FQNNGV. V was trimmed by 3 bases and J by 2 bases, leaving 5 bases between them.

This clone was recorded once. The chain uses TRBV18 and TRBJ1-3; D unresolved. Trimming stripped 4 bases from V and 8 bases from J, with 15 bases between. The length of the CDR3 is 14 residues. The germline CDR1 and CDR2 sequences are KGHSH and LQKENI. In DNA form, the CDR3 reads TGTGCCAGCTCACGGGAACGGGGAGGCGACACCATATATTTT. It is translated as CASSRERGGDTIYF.

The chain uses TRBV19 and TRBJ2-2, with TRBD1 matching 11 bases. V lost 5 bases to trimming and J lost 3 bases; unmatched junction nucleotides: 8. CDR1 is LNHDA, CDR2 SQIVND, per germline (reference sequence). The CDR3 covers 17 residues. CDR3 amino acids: CASSFLRDRGYTGELFF. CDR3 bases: TGTGCCAGTAGTTTCCTTCGGGACAGGGGGTACACCGGGGAGCTGTTTTTT.

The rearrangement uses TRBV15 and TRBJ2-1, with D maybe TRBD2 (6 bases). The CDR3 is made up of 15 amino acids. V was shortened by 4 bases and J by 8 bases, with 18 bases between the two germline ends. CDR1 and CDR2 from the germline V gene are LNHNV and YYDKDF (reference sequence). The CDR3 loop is CATSTWVGREDEQFF. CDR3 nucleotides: TGTGCCACCAGCACCTGGGTGGGGCGGGAAGATGAGCAGTTCTTC.

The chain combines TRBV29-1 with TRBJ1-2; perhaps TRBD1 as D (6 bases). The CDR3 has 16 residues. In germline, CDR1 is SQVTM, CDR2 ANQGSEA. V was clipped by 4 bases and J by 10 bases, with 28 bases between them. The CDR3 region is CSVGATQATGNLYYTF. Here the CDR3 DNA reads TGCAGCGTTGGGGCTACACAGGCAACAGGGAACCTATACTACACCTTC.

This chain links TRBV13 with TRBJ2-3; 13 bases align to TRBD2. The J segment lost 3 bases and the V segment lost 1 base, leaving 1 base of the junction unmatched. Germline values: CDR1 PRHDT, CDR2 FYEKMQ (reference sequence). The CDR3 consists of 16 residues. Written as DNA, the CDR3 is TGTGCCAGCAGCTTAGAGACTAGCGGGAGGACAGATACGCAGTATTTT. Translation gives CASSLETSGRTDTQYF.

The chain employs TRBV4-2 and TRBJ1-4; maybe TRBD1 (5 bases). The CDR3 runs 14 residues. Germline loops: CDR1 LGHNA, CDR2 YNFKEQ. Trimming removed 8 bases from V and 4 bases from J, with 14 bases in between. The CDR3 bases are TGTGCCAGCGCCCCGGGACTCGTTAATGAAAAACTGTTTTTT. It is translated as CASAPGLVNEKLFF.